The sequence of this T cell receptor beta chain was determined in a study of post-analysis software for immune sequencing data. Study outcomes and limitations: For normalized Chao1 diversity, multiple sclerosis patients scored significantly lower than controls did.

Prepared libraries of TCR beta cDNA carried unique molecular identifiers. TCRdb re-derived calls from the PCR reads in MiXCR, one entry per CDR3 protein. This table has 750,000 to 950,000 distinct CDR3 sequences, about 53% appearing once. Details on this clonotype: Its antigen remains unknown.

The specimen sequenced was blood. The receptor's source is a girl aged 10 to 17 with multiple sclerosis.

This CDR3 reads CSALLPFIRDNEQFF. CDR3 in DNA: TGCAGTGCGCTCCTTCCCTTTATCCGGGACAATGAGCAGTTCTTC. V and J are TRBV20-1 and TRBJ2-1, with D uncertain. The CDR3 has 15 residues. With 6 bases removed from V and 5 bases from J, the gap between germline ends came to 20 bases. CDR1 is DFQATT and CDR2 is SNEGSKA in the germline V gene (reference sequence).